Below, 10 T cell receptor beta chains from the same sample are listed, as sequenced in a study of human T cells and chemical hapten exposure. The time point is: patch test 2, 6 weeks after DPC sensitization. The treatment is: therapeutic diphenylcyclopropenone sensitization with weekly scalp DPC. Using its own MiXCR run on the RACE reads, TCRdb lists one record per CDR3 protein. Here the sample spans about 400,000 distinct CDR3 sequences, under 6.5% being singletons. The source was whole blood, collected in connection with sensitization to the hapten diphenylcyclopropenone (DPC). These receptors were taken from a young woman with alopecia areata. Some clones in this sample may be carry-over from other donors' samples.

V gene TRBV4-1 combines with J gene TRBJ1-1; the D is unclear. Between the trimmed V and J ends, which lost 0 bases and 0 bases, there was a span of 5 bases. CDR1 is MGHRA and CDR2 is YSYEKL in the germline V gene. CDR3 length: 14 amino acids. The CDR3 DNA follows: TGCGCCAGCAGCCAAGAACGGATGAACACTGAAGCTTTCTTT. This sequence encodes CASSQERMNTEAFF.

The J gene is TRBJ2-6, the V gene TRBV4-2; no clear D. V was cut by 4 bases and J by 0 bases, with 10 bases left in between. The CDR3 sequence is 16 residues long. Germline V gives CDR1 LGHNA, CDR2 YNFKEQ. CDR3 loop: CASSLQDDSGANVLTF. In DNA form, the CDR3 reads TGTGCCAGCAGCCTCCAGGATGACTCTGGGGCCAACGTCCTGACTTTC.

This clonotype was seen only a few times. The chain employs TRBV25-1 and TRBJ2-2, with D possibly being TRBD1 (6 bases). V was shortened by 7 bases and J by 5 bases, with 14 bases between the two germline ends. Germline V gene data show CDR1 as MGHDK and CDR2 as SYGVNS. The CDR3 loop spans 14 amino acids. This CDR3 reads CASTWLTGTGELFF. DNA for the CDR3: TGTGCCAGCACCTGGCTAACAGGGACCGGGGAGCTGTTTTTT. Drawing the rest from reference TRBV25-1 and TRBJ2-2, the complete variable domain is EADIYQTPRYLVIGTGKKITLECSQTMGHDKMYWYQQDPGMELHLIHYSYGVNSTEKGDLSSESTVSRIRTEHFPLTLESARPSHTSQYLCASTWLTGTGELFFGEGSRLTVL.

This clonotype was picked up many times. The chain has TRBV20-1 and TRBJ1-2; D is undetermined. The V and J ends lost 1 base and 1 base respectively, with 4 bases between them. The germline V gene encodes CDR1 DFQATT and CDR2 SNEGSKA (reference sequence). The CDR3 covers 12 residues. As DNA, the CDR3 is TGCAGTGCTAGAGTCCTTAACTATGGCTACACCTTC. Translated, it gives CSARVLNYGYTF.

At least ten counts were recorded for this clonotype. The DNA of the CDR3 is TGTGCCATCGGTAACTACGAGCAGTACTTC. It yields the protein CAIGNYEQYF. This chain joins TRBV10-3 and TRBJ2-7; D not resolved. This CDR3 contains 10 residues. V was trimmed by 8 bases and J by 3 bases, leaving 5 bases between them. CDR1 is ENHRY, CDR2 SYGVKD, per germline.

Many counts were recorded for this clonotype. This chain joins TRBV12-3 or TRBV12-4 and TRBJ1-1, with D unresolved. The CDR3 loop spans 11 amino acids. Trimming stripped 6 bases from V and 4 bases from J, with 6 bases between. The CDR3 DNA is TGTGCCAGCAGAATGGCCACTGAAGCTTTCTTT. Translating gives CASRMATEAFF.

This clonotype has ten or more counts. The CDR3 reads CASSLAVRGTFKADTQYF. The CDR3 coding sequence is TGTGCCAGCAGCTTGGCCGTGCGGGGAACGTTTAAGGCAGATACGCAGTATTTT. This chain connects TRBV5-5 to TRBJ2-3, with D possibly TRBD2 on 6 matching bases. The ends were cut back, 0 bases at V and 4 bases at J, with 21 bases in the middle. The CDR3 covers 18 residues. Germline V gene data show CDR1 as SGHKS and CDR2 as YYEKEE (reference sequence).

The CDR3 loop is CAISERDNEQFF. CDR3 in DNA: TGTGCCATCAGTGAGAGAGACAATGAGCAGTTCTTC. J is TRBJ2-1 and V is TRBV10-3; D uncertain. The germline gives CDR1 ENHRY, CDR2 SYGVKD. The CDR3 runs to 12 residues. With 2 bases removed from V and 5 bases from J, the gap between germline ends came to 4 bases.

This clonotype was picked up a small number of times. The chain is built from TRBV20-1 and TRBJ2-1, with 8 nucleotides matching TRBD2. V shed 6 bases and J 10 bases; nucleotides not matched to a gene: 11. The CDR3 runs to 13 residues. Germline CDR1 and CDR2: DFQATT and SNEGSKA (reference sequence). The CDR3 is CSAFSGAQEEQFF. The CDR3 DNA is TGCAGTGCCTTTAGCGGGGCGCAAGAGGAGCAGTTCTTC.

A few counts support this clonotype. The CDR3 reads CASTQGPEAFF. CDR3 nucleotide sequence: TGTGCCAGCACCCAGGGTCCTGAAGCTTTCTTT. The V gene is TRBV6-2 or TRBV6-3, the J gene TRBJ1-1; D perhaps matches TRBD1 (5 bases). This CDR3 contains 11 residues. CDR1 MNHEY and CDR2 SVGEGT come from the germline V gene. V was shortened by 7 bases and J by 6 bases, with 9 bases between the two germline ends.